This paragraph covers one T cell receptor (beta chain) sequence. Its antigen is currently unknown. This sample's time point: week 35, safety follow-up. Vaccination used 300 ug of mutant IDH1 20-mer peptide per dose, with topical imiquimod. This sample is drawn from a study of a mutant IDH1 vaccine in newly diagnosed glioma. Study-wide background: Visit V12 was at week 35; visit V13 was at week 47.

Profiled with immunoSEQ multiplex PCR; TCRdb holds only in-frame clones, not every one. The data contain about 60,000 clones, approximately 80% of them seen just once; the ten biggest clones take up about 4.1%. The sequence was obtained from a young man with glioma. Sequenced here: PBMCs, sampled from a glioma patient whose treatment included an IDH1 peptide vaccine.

CDR3 loop: CASSPAPYGYTF. The CDR3 nucleotides read TGTGCCAGCAGTCCCGCCCCCTATGGCTACACCTTC. The V call is TRBV28, the J call TRBJ1-2; D is unclear. This CDR3 is built from 12 residues. V lost 5 bases, J lost 4 bases, and 8 bases lay in between. The V gene's germline CDR1 is MDHEN and CDR2 SYDVKM.